The entry below gives a single T cell receptor (beta chain) sequence along with its context. What antigen it recognizes has not been identified. No much larger clone is present one base from it, and per-base qualities are unavailable. These data originate in a study of cytomegalovirus exposure and HLA in healthy donors (dated by TCRdb to the late 2010s). For context, the study as a whole: In an earlier analysis of some 550 of the donors, approximately 260 Gb of sequence data and 90 million to 130 million unique TCR beta sequences from some 170 million T cells were reported. Approximately 300 gigabases of sequencing data and around 88 million unique TCR sequences made up an early release that covered over 550 HLA-typed donors. Of the approximately 400 genotyped donors, 65% to 90% were placed in the genetic ancestry cluster associated with self-reported Caucasian donors. The aim of the study was to test whether cataloging public T cell receptors could identify signatures of past pathogen exposure. Using immunosequencing, the study profiled T cell repertoires from around 680 subjects and related those repertoires to cytomegalovirus serostatus. Besides the first cohort of some 670 subjects, a separate validation cohort made up of roughly 120 different subjects was used. To predict cytomegalovirus infection status, the study brought together high-throughput TCR immunosequencing, statistical association of individual TCRs with disease status, and machine learning. A later analysis re-examined previously published TCR beta repertoires from about 700 donors and added high-resolution HLA genotyping to investigate patterns of TCR occurrence. Rather than using new phenotypic data, the later analysis identified candidate immune exposures from TCR beta sequences and from how often those sequences occurred across donors. An earlier analysis of several hundred of the donors applied high-throughput TCR beta sequencing to assess whether each TCR beta V gene segment acted as functional or pseudogenic. Alongside the repertoire data, information on donor age, sex, ethnicity and CMV serostatus was compiled. A later genetic analysis used genome-wide SNP genotypes for about three fifths of the roughly 700 donors, treating that subset as a discovery cohort. Every repertoire in the discovery cohort had been generated on one and the same sequencing platform. Class I and class II HLA loci were covered by the typing at four-digit resolution. Typing coverage differed by locus: A, B, C, DRB1 and DQB1 were typed in roughly 629-630 donors, DQA1 in approximately 520, DPA1 in some 610, and DPB1 in 450 to 480. Roughly five DR-DQ haplotypes were handled as single units for association and clustering because linkage in the cohort was strong. Across some 400 genotyped donors of the cohort, an average of approximately 220,000 unique TCR beta nucleotide sequences per donor were sequenced, and around 19% of those sequences were non-productive.

Receptor amplification or capture employed the immunoSEQ multiplex PCR assay. For the multiplex PCR, a mixture combining 60 forward primers for TCR Vbeta segments and 13 reverse primers for TCR Jbeta segments was used. The CDR3 region of rearranged TCR beta genes was amplified from genomic DNA by a multiplex PCR assay. On the Illumina HiSeq System, the amplified TCR beta libraries were sequenced as 87-base-pair reads. In the authors' own workflow: In a later analysis, 77 million or so unique TCR beta chains were counted across the approximately 640 repertoires, and around 11 million of these chains were shared by at least two donors. Raw reads were error-corrected and collapsed into unique sequences with a nearest-neighbor algorithm that merged closely related sequences to remove PCR and sequencing errors. Alignment of CDR3 sequences to IMGT reference sequences was used to assign V, D and J gene segments. For a sequence to be retained, at least a six-nucleotide match to both a V gene segment and a J gene segment was required. A rearrangement was called productive if the CDR3 had no stop codons and remained in frame with V and J, and every other rearrangement was called non-productive. Following IMGT convention, CDR3 was defined as the stretch from the second conserved V-encoded cysteine up to the conserved J-encoded phenylalanine. The earlier analysis of some 540 of the donors excluded any sequence lacking an unambiguous match to a single V gene segment. An earlier analysis of a few hundred of the donors called V segments functional above 56.7% productive rearrangements and segregating when the between-donor standard deviation exceeded 5%. A statistical classification framework was built for diagnosing cytomegalovirus status from the catalog of TCR beta chain sequences. A later analysis assigned V and J genes by comparing TCR nucleotide sequences with IMGT/GENE-DB human TR gene sequences. A later analysis assigned CDR3 sequences and most-parsimonious VDJ recombination scenarios with the TCRdist pipeline. In a later analysis, every TCR beta chain was defined by the combination of its CDR3 amino acid sequence and its V-gene family, and reads without a unique V-gene family were dropped. In a later analysis, a few hundred highly shared, low-generation-probability nucleotide sequences were removed to address suspected cross-contamination and a sequencing artifact. In a later analysis, a clonal expansion index for each public chain was calculated from normalized within-repertoire ranks of inferred template counts. A later analysis computed generation probabilities with a VDJ recombination model fitted to out-of-frame rearrangements, and checked the results against IGoR. A later analysis scored TCR-TCR, TCR-HLA and TCR-CMV co-occurrence with hypergeometric tests, applying a repertoire-size bias correction to TCR pairs. In a later analysis, false discovery rates were estimated by permuting HLA or CMV assignments 20 times. A later analysis grouped co-occurring TCRs with DBSCAN, adding TCRdist sequence similarity when clustering within HLA-allele-positive subsets. Co-occurrence clustering excluded repertoires with fewer than 30,000 or more than 120,000 public chains, plus five with anomalous nucleotide sharing. TCRdb provides this immuneACCESS table in a form limited to in-frame rearrangements. Some clones are lacking; in checked studies, under half of them reflect an unresolved V gene, and why the rest are absent is not known. That table is the source of V, J and clone size, and D and trimming were worked out from the DNA. The sample yields 100,000 or so clones; approximately 83% were counted once. About 5.9% of the sample is in the top ten clones.

Summary of the overall study and its limitations: Immune exposure information for the cohort was limited to CMV serostatus. This cohort had only TCR beta chains sequenced, and the lack of alpha or paired-chain data limited which features could be detected. A further reported finding was that TCR beta sequences accurately predicted the HLA-A and HLA-B alleles for most subjects in the first cohort. An earlier analysis of 450 to 750 of the donors showed that most TCR beta V segments appeared in productive rearrangements either about 87% or about 30% of the time, which broadly matched IMGT annotations. When HLA alleles, especially DR and DQ, strongly co-occurred, TCR associations were difficult to assign to individual alleles. Several of the top co-occurrence clusters appeared to be linked to parvovirus B19, influenza, CMV and Epstein-Barr virus, according to a later analysis. The classifier was reported to diagnose cytomegalovirus status with high specificity and sensitivity in both the original and validation cohorts. A later analysis found that most CMV-associated TCR beta chains appeared HLA-restricted, with HLA associations seemingly driven largely by CMV exposure. In a later genetic analysis, a missense DCLRE1C variant was associated with V-gene and J-gene trimming of TCR beta chains, and the association was replicated in an independent cohort. The presence/absence analyses assumed that sequencing depth was roughly uniform across donors, and that assumption may not be true. Across donors, most TCR sequences were observed very rarely, whereas some public TCRs were present in many individuals. Over 15 rarely observed V segments, including chromosome 9 orphons, were excluded from the earlier analysis of several hundred of the donors because counts were too low. In the study, some 160 TCR beta chains were listed as associated with cytomegalovirus. In a later analysis, TCR association rates were found to vary across HLA loci, with the most associated TCRs seen for DRB1 alleles and the fewest for HLA-C alleles. A group of highly shared sequence variants was considered likely to be a technical artifact of the sequencing pipeline. Linkage disequilibrium might explain the correlated functional status among segregating V segments, but an unknown experimental factor could not be excluded. In vitro tests confirmed that three of the cytomegalovirus-associated TCR beta chains recognize cytomegalovirus antigens. In a later analysis, HLA-associated TCR beta chains showed more clonal expansion and lower generation probabilities than non-associated chains that were equally common. It was suggested by the authors that the approach could potentially be generalized to other disease states and immunological phenotypes. A later analysis associated about 17,000 TCR beta sequences with specific HLA alleles at a false discovery rate of 0.05. In a later genetic analysis, fewer N-insertions in productive TCRs were reported among donors in an Asian-associated ancestry cluster than the roughly 700-donor mean. The 87-base-pair reads could not distinguish some IMGT-functional V segments, including TRBV6-2 and TRBV6-3, so those segments were excluded. Because HLA typing was missing for some donors at each locus, association tests included only the typed subset.

In total, around 600 healthy bone marrow donors made up the cohort. At the time of sampling, every cohort member was nominally healthy, though immune exposures that went unrecorded were likely present. The donor tested CMV seronegative and was one of the 352 seronegative cohort members. Each donor provided a peripheral blood sample, and peripheral blood mononuclear cells were used for TCR beta sequencing. The Qiagen DNeasy Blood Extraction Kit was used to extract genomic DNA from the blood cell samples. Trimming takes 0 bases from V and 2 bases from J, and the germline ends sit 14 bases apart. Including the terminal cysteine and phenylalanine, the CDR3 comprises 17 residues. Just CDR3 DNA is preserved here, 51 bases in frame from base 1. CDR1 and CDR2 are read off the germline V gene as SGDLS and YYNGEE.

The TCR comes from a man between 18 and 35 years old in good health and CMV-seronegative. The sample consisted of PBMCs. Recombination joined TRBV9 with TRBJ2-2; a tentative D call is TRBD2 (5 bases match). CDR3 sequence: CASSVVALIPNTGELFF. The DNA sequence reads TGTGCCAGCAGCGTAGTAGCGCTTATCCCCAACACCGGGGAGCTGTTTTTT.